This T cell receptor (beta chain) appears in the sequencing data of a study of control samples from healthy donors and cancer patients. This table comes from immunoSEQ multiplex PCR, and its TCRdb copy is limited to in-frame clones, with some not included. The sample lists about 140,000 clones, around nine tenths occurring once. The CDR3 loop spans 15 amino acids. CDR1 MNHEY and CDR2 SMNVEV come from the germline V gene (reference sequence). J lost 7 bases, V lost 6 bases, and 11 bases had no gene match. The genes are TRBV27 and TRBJ1-2, with 10 nucleotides matching TRBD1. This sequence was found in a woman aged 25 to 45 in good health. The sequencing sample was made of blood. The CDR3 nucleotides read TGTGCCAGCAGCCCAGACAGGGGGCGGGGTTCTGGCTACACCTTC. It encodes CASSPDRGRGSGYTF.